This T cell receptor (beta chain) comes out of a study of blood T cell repertoires in COVID-19. Study-wide background: Samples of COVID-19 (acute and convalescent) were obtained from the United States, Italy and Spain.

Sequenced by immunoSEQ multiplex PCR; TCRdb stores in-frame clones only, minus some. Of 250,000 to 300,000 clones detected, roughly 90% appear once; the ten largest clones hold under 3%. Source material: PBMCs or T cells enriched from blood (not recorded which). The receptor's source is a woman aged 35 to 49 with acute COVID-19.

In DNA form, the CDR3 reads TGTGCCAGCAGCTTAGAGTTGTGGACTAGCCCGGTGTATGAGCAGTTCTTC. Its translation is CASSLELWTSPVYEQFF. The gene calls are TRBV11-3 and TRBJ2-1; 8 bases are shared with TRBD2. Germline trimming cut 0 bases from V and 8 bases from J; bases unmatched to any gene: 12. This CDR3 region has 17 residues. The V gene's germline CDR1 is SGHNT and CDR2 YENEEA.